The 10 T cell receptor beta chains below were found in one sample sequenced in a study of T cell responses to AZD1222 COVID-19 vaccine. Measured with immunoSEQ multiplex PCR; TCRdb has only the in-frame clones, and not every one. The sample consists of some 170,000 clones, 90% of them appearing once. The sample here was peripheral blood, taken 28 days after the second dose of the MenACWY control vaccine. The source of these receptors is an adult who received the MenACWY meningococcal vaccine as a control.

The rearrangement joins TRBV2 to TRBJ2-5; TRBD2 agrees at 13 bases. Germline trimming cut 6 bases from V and 2 bases from J; bases unmatched to any gene: 3. The CDR3 contains 15 residues. Germline CDR1 is SNHLY and CDR2 is FYNNEI. The CDR3 protein is CASRTGLAGQETQYF. CDR3 nucleotide sequence: TGTGCCAGCAGGACGGGACTAGCGGGGCAAGAGACCCAGTACTTC.

The chain recombines TRBV19 with TRBJ1-2; no reliable D call. Germline CDR1 reads LNHDA; CDR2 reads SQIVND (reference sequence). Trimming stripped 9 bases from V and 5 bases from J, with 19 bases between. The CDR3 covers 14 residues. In nucleotides, the CDR3 is TGTGCCAGCAACCCAGGATTCACCGATTATGGCTACACCTTC. Amino acids: CASNPGFTDYGYTF.

This chain links TRBV7-3 with TRBJ2-1, with 14 bases aligning to TRBD2. J gave up 7 bases and V 2 bases, and 4 bases lay outside the gene matches. There are 16 residues in the CDR3. Germline lookup yields CDR1 SGHTA and CDR2 FQGTGA. The CDR3 spells CASSLEGLAGVNEQFF. The DNA of the CDR3 is TGTGCCAGCAGCTTAGAGGGACTAGCGGGGGTAAATGAGCAGTTCTTC.

This chain joins TRBV7-2 and TRBJ1-1; no clear D gene. The V and J ends lost 0 bases and 6 bases respectively, with 11 bases between them. Germline V gene data show CDR1 as SGHTA and CDR2 as FQGNSA. There are 14 residues in the CDR3. Here the CDR3 DNA reads TGTGCCAGCAGCTTAGCGCCAGGCATATCTGAAGCTTTCTTT. This sequence encodes CASSLAPGISEAFF.

This chain connects TRBV7-2 to TRBJ1-2; D is ambiguous. Per the germline V gene, CDR1 is SGHTA and CDR2 is FQGNSA. V was cut by 3 bases and J by 6 bases, with 8 bases left in between. The CDR3 extends over 12 amino acids. CDR3 coding DNA: TGTGCCAGCAGCTTGTTAGGGAATGGCTACACCTTC. Protein product: CASSLLGNGYTF.

In DNA, the CDR3 is TGTGCCAGCAGCCCCGCTACCCACGGCAATGAGCAGTTCTTC. Translation: CASSPATHGNEQFF. This chain links TRBV28 with TRBJ2-1; D is ambiguous. Germline CDR1 and CDR2: MDHEN and SYDVKM. V was trimmed by 6 bases and J by 6 bases, leaving 15 bases between them. The CDR3 totals 14 residues.

The CDR3 nucleotides are TGTGCCAGTAGTCTACAGGGGGCCCACACTGAAGCTTTCTTT. Protein: CASSLQGAHTEAFF. This chain connects TRBV19 to TRBJ1-1; 9 bases are shared with TRBD1. Germline trimming cut 5 bases from V and 3 bases from J; bases unmatched to any gene: 4. The CDR3 contains 14 residues. Germline-derived CDR1 and CDR2 are LNHDA and SQIVND (reference sequence).

The chain has TRBV28 and TRBJ2-5; D is undetermined. The CDR3 has 12 amino acids. The V end lost 4 bases, the J end lost 7 bases, and 10 bases lay between the germline ends. Germline-derived CDR1 and CDR2 are MDHEN and SYDVKM. DNA of the CDR3: TGTGCCAGCAGTTCCGGGTGGGGGACCCAGTACTTC. Translated: CASSSGWGTQYF. The full variable domain, in which reference TRBV28 and TRBJ2-5 provide the parts outside the CDR3, is DVKVTQSSRYLVKRTGEKVFLECVQDMDHENMFWYRQDPGLGLRLIYFSYDVKMKEKGDIPEGYSVSREKKERFSLILESASTNQTSMYLCASSSGWGTQYFGPGTRLLVL.

The chain links TRBV29-1 to TRBJ2-2, with D maybe TRBD1 (8 bases). CDR3 size: 16 residues. Germline assignment: CDR1 SQVTM and CDR2 ANQGSEA. Trimming took 5 bases from V and 2 from J, leaving 18 bases between them. CDR3 sequence reads: CSVLGGTGLNTGELFF. CDR3 nucleotide sequence: TGCAGCGTTTTGGGGGGGACAGGCCTAAACACCGGGGAGCTGTTTTTT.

V is TRBV5-1 and J is TRBJ2-5; D is undetermined. The CDR3 sequence is 12 residues long. Trimming removed 0 bases from V and 4 bases from J, with 4 bases in between. Germline V gene sequence: CDR1 SGHRS, CDR2 YFSETQ. CDR3 nucleotides: TGCGCCAGCAGCTTGGGGACAGAGACCCAGTACTTC. This codes for CASSLGTETQYF. Filled out from reference TRBV5-1 and TRBJ2-5, the complete variable domain reads KAGVTQTPRYLIKTRGQQVTLSCSPISGHRSVSWYQQTPGQGLQFLFEYFSETQRNKGNFPGRFSGRQFSNSRSEMNVSTLELGDSALYLCASSLGTETQYFGPGTRLLVL.